This record covers a single T cell receptor beta chain. No cognate antigen has been identified for it. Nothing much larger sits one base from this clone, and base qualities are not available. The collaborating institutions used their own protocols to collect whole blood in K2EDTA tubes. For TCRbeta analysis, collaborators shipped samples in one of three forms: frozen whole blood, isolated PBMCs, or DNA extracted from either of those sample types. This entry is derived from a study of blood T cell repertoires in COVID-19 (dated by TCRdb to between 2020 and 2021). About the full investigation: Samples from collaborators originated in the United States, Italy and Spain and spanned both the acute and convalescent phases of COVID-19. The prospective study material was composed of cDNA or gDNA derived from T cells, B-cell-depleted T cells, or PBMCs. Deeply sampled blood TCRbeta repertoires from subjects exposed to, actively infected with, or recovered from COVID-19 were included in the dataset. The repertoires were released in a freely available public database intended as a resource for research on the immune response to SARS-CoV-2. Samples were obtained from the ongoing ImmuneRACE study (first 160 participants) and from about 1,300 subjects provided by 6 global collaborators. Sample metadata almost always included a de-identified subject ID, COVID-19 status, age in years and sex. Where available, HLA class I and class II types were taken from metadata supplied by the sample provider and were not determined by assay-based typing.

V lost 5 bases and J lost 0 bases, and the count of bases not matched to a germline gene is 7. The CDR3 goes from the cysteine to the phenylalanine over 15 residues. The read is trimmed to its CDR3 DNA, 45 bases read in frame from base 1. The germline V gene provides CDR1 MGHDK and CDR2 SYGVNS. The investigation overall reported the following: The quantity of clinical and demographic metadata differed by source and by participant and was supplied without curation.

The immunoSEQ Assay, a bias-controlled multiplex PCR, was used to amplify TCRbeta CDR3 regions from genomic DNA. As for the authors' bioinformatics: The number of nucleated cells in each sample was estimated by amplification of reference gene primers within the assay. To quantify the absolute abundance of each unique TCRbeta CDR3 rearrangement, sequence reads were collapsed and filtered. Productive Simpson clonality was computed per sample as the square root of Simpson's diversity index over productive rearrangements. As stored in TCRdb, this immuneACCESS dataset retains in-frame rearrangements with V and J assigned. A fraction of the clones does not appear; measured against another copy, unresolved V genes explain less than half of the discrepancy, and the remainder lacks a known reason. V, J and clone size are those of that table, while D and trimming were read from the DNA. The sample includes roughly 8,700 clones, with approximately 86% observed a single time. The ten largest account for around 7.2% of the sample.

The V and J segments used are TRBV25-1 and TRBJ2-7; 7 middle bases align to TRBD1. The clonotype originates from a human donor with active COVID-19. The donor label of this sample is uncertain. What was sequenced was peripheral blood. The CDR3 corresponds to CASSSTGASSYEQYF. The bases are TGTGCCAGCAGTTCCACAGGGGCCTCCTCCTACGAGCAGTACTTC.